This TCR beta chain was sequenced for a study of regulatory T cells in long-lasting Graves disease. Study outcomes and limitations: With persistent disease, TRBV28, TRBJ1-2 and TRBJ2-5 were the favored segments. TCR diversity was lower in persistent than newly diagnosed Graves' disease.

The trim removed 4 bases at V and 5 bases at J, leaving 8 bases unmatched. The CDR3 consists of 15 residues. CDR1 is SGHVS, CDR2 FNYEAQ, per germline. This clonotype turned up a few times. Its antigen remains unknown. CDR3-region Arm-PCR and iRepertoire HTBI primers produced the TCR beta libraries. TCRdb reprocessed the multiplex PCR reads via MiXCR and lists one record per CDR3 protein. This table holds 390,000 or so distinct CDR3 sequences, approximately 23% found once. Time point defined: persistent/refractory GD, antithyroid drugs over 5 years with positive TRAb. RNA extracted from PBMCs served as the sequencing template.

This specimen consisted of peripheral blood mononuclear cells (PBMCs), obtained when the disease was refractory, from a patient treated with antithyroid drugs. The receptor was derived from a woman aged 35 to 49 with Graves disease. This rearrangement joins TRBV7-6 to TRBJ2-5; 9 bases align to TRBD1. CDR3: CASSSSRDRAETQYF. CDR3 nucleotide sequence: TGTGCCAGCAGCTCGTCCCGGGACAGGGCCGAGACCCAGTACTTC. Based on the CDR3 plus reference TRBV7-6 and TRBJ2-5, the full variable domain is GAGVSQSPRYKVTKRGQDVALRCDPISGHVSLYWYRQALGQGPEFLTYFNYEAQQDKSGLPNDRFSAERPEGSISTLTIQRTEQRDSAMYRCASSSSRDRAETQYFGPGTRLLVL.